Listed here is a single T cell receptor (beta chain). Its specificity is not known. This sample is drawn from a study of cytomegalovirus exposure and HLA in healthy donors. The PCR used 60 Vbeta and 13 Jbeta primers. The assay was immunoSEQ multiplex PCR, and TCRdb's table has in-frame clones only and misses some. The data show more than 85,000 clones, with about 75% seen just once and around 10% held by the top ten. Study-level results: A link between a missense DCLRE1C variant and TCR beta V- and J-gene trimming emerged from a later analysis.

The V gene's germline CDR1 is MNHNS and CDR2 SASEGT. The V segment lost 7 bases and the J segment 4 bases; nucleotides outside the gene matches: 3. The CDR3 sequence is 15 residues long. Sample: PBMCs. This TCR came from a man between 25 and 39 years old in good health and CMV-seropositive. The chain combines TRBV6-1 with TRBJ2-3; TRBD2 aligns across 15 bases. The CDR3 DNA reads TGTGCCAGCAAAGGGACTAGCGGGGGGCCAGATACGCAGTATTTT. Translated, it gives CASKGTSGGPDTQYF.